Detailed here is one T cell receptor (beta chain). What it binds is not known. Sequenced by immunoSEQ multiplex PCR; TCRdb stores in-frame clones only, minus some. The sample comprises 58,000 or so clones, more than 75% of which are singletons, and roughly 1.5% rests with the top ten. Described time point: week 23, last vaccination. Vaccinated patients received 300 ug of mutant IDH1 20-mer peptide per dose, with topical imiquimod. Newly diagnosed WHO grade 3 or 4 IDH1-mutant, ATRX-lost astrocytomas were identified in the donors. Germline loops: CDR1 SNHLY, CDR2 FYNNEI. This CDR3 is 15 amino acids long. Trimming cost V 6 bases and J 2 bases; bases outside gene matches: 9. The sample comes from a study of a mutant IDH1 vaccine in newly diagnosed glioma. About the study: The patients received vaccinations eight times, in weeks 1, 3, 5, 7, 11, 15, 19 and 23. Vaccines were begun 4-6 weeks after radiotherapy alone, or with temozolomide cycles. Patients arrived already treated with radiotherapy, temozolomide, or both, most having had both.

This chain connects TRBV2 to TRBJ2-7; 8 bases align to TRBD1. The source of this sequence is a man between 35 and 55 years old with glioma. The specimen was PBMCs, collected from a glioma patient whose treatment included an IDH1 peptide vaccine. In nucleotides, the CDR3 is TGTGCCAGCAGGAGGGACAGGCGAACAGCCTACGAGCAGTACTTC. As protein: CASRRDRRTAYEQYF.